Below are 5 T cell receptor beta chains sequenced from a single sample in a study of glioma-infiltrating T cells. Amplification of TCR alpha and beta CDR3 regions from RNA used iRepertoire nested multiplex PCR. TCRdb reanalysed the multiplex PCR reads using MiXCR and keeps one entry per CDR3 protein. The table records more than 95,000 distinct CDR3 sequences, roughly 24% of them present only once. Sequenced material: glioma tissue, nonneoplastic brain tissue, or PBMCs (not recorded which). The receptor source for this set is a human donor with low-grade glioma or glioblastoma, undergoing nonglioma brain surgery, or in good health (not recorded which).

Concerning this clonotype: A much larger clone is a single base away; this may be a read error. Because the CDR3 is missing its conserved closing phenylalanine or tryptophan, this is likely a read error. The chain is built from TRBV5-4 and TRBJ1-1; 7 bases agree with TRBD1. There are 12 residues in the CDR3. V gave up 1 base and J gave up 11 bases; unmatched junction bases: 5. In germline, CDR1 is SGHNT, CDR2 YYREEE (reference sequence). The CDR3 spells CASSLYDRVAFL. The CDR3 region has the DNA TGTGCCAGCAGCTTGTATGACAGGGTTGCTTTCCTT.

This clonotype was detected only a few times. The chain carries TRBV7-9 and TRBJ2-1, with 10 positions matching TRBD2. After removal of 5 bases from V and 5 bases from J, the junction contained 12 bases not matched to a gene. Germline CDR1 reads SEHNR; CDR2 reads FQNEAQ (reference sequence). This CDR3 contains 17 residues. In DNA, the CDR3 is TGTGCCAGCAGCCCGCGGGCGGGACTAGCGTCTAACAATGAGCAGTTCTTC. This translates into CASSPRAGLASNNEQFF.

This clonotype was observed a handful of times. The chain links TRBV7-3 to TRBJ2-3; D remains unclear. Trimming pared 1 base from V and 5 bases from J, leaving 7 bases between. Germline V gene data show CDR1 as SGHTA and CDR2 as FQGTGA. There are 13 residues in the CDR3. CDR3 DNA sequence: TGTGCCAGCAGCTTAAGAGAGAAAGATACGCAGTATTTT. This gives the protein CASSLREKDTQYF.

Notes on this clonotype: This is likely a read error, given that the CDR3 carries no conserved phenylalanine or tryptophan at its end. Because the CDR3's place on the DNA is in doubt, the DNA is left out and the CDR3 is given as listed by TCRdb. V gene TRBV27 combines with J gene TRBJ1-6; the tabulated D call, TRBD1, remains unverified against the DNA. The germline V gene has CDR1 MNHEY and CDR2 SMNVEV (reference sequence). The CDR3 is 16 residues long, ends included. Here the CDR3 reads CASSWRGRGGNSPPHL.

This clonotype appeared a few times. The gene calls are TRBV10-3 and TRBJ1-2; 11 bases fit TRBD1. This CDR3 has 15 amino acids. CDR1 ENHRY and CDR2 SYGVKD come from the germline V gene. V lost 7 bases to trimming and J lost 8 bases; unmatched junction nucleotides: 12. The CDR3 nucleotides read TGTGCCATCACCGAAGCCGGGACAGGGGGTTTGGGCTACACCTTC. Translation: CAITEAGTGGLGYTF.